The T cell receptor beta chain under discussion was sequenced for a study of cytomegalovirus exposure and HLA in healthy donors. Germline-derived CDR1 and CDR2 are SGHNT and YENEEA. After removal of 5 bases from V and 5 bases from J, the junction contained 11 bases not matched to a gene. This CDR3 spans 15 amino acids. There are a few counts of this clone. Its target is not known. Points from the study as a whole: Reported findings show TCR beta sequences accurately forecast HLA-A and HLA-B alleles in most subjects.

The study ran its PCR with 60 Vbeta and 13 Jbeta primers. Generated by immunoSEQ multiplex PCR, the TCRdb table keeps only in-frame clones and is missing some. The table records roughly 34,000 clones, roughly 67% of them present only once. The receptor's source is a man in his forties in good health and CMV-seropositive. The rearrangement joins TRBV11-3 to TRBJ2-5, with 7 bases fitting TRBD2. The sequenced material came from PBMCs. CDR3 in amino acids: CASSLRGTLGETQYF. CDR3 coding DNA: TGTGCCAGCAGCCTGCGGGGGACCCTAGGGGAGACCCAGTACTTC.